The 10 T cell receptor beta chains below all came from one sample that was sequenced in a study of blood T cell repertoires in COVID-19 (dated by TCRdb to the early 2020s). The method behind the library was the immunoSEQ multiplex PCR assay. TCRdb stores this immuneACCESS table with in-frame sequences only. Part of the clones is absent; in the studies checked, under half of the shortfall reflects unresolved V genes, and no reason is known for the rest. Present in this sample are a few hundred thousand clones, 80% to 90% of which were seen just once. The ten most abundant clones make up more than 0.75% of the sample. The sequenced sample consisted of peripheral blood. These receptors all come from a man between 40 and 49 years old with acute or convalescent COVID-19.

This chain joins TRBV9 and TRBJ1-1; D gene ambiguous. CDR1 and CDR2 (germline): SGDLS, YYNGEE. This CDR3 region has 16 residues. V lost 0 bases and J lost 2, with 14 bases in between. CDR3 in DNA: TGTGCCAGCAGCGTAGCTGGATTAGGCGGTAACACTGAAGCTTTCTTT. As protein: CASSVAGLGGNTEAFF.

This clone is a singleton in its sample. The chain is built from TRBV6-2 or TRBV6-3 and TRBJ2-1, with D unclear. This CDR3 has 15 amino acids. Germline V gene sequence: CDR1 MNHEY, CDR2 SVGEGT. V was pared by 3 bases and J by 1 base, with 10 bases between. The CDR3 nucleotides read TGTGCCAGCAGTTATATGGCGGTATCCTACAATGAGCAGTTCTTC. Translated: CASSYMAVSYNEQFF.

The table lists this clone with a count of one. The chain recombines TRBV9 with TRBJ2-2; TRBD1 aligns across 11 bases. This CDR3 comprises 16 residues. V lost 3 bases to trimming and J lost 3 bases; unmatched junction nucleotides: 4. Germline V gives CDR1 SGDLS, CDR2 YYNGEE. DNA of the CDR3: TGTGCCAGCAGCGGATGGGGACAGGGGGACACCGGGGAGCTGTTTTTT. As protein: CASSGWGQGDTGELFF.

The chain employs TRBV5-4 and TRBJ2-5; tentative D call: TRBD2 (6 bases). Trimming took off 3 bases at V and 0 bases at J, with 9 bases between the two ends. CDR1 is SGHNT and CDR2 is YYREEE in the germline V gene (reference sequence). The CDR3 runs to 14 residues. In nucleotides, the CDR3 is TGTGCCAGCAGCTCGGGGGTGTACCAAGAGACCCAGTACTTC. Translated: CASSSGVYQETQYF.

The rearrangement links TRBV15 to TRBJ1-1; D uncertain. Germline-derived CDR1 and CDR2 are LNHNV and YYDKDF (reference sequence). Trimming removed 0 bases from V and 7 bases from J, with 12 bases in between. The CDR3 spans 14 residues. The CDR3 protein is CATSRDGSGNEAFF. The CDR3 DNA sequence: TGTGCCACCAGCAGAGATGGATCGGGGAATGAAGCTTTCTTT.

V usage is TRBV18 and J usage is TRBJ2-1; D is undetermined. The CDR3 has 14 amino acids. Deletions cut 2 bases from V and 7 bases from J, with 12 bases between. Germline assignment: CDR1 KGHSH and CDR2 LQKENI. The CDR3 DNA reads TGTGCCAGCTCACCAGCGACGGTGCGGAATGAGCAGTTCTTC. It encodes CASSPATVRNEQFF. Drawing the rest from reference TRBV18 and TRBJ2-1, the complete variable domain is NAGVMQNPRHLVRRRGQEARLRCSPMKGHSHVYWYRQLPEEGLKFMVYLQKENIIDESGMPKERFSAEFPKEGPSILRIQQVVRGDSAAYFCASSPATVRNEQFFGPGTRLTVL.

The chain combines TRBV19 with TRBJ1-2; TRBD1 aligns across 11 bases. The CDR3 consists of 13 residues. CDR1 and CDR2 from the germline V gene are LNHDA and SQIVND (reference sequence). V lost 3 bases, J lost 7 bases, and 1 base stayed unmatched. This chain's CDR3 is CASSMGQGGGYTF. DNA of the CDR3: TGTGCCAGTAGTATGGGACAGGGGGGTGGCTACACCTTC.

About this clone itself: The same CDR3 arises from other DNA sequences in this sample as well. This chain links TRBV6-1 with TRBJ1-2; 8 nucleotides line up with TRBD1. The CDR3 runs to 13 residues. The germline CDR1 and CDR2 sequences are MNHNS and SASEGT. The V segment lost 1 base and the J segment 5 bases; nucleotides outside the gene matches: 0. The CDR3 DNA reads TGTGCCAGCAGTGAAGGACAGGGGTATGGCTACACCTTC. Its protein is CASSEGQGYGYTF.

The chain links TRBV19 to TRBJ2-1; the match to TRBD2 covers 8 bases. The germline V gene encodes CDR1 LNHDA and CDR2 SQIVND (reference sequence). With 4 bases clipped from V and 8 bases from J, the junction kept 4 bases outside the gene matches. The length of the CDR3 is 13 residues. CDR3 DNA: TGTGCCAGTAGTAGCGGGGGGCAATATGAGCAGTTCTTC. Translating gives CASSSGGQYEQFF.

The chain has TRBV28 and TRBJ2-7; TRBD1 might be the D (6 bases). V was cut by 6 bases and J by 5 bases, with 17 bases left in between. This CDR3 has 14 amino acids. Germline V gene data show CDR1 as MDHEN and CDR2 as SYDVKM. Here the CDR3 reads CASRATGIRNEQYF. Here the CDR3 DNA reads TGTGCCAGCAGGGCTACAGGGATTCGGAACGAGCAGTACTTC.